A selection of T cell receptor beta chains follows, all from one sample in a study of T-cell reconstitution after alpha-beta-depleted transplantation in children. TCRdb ran MiXCR on the PCR reads and lists one entry per CDR3 protein. The repertoire includes some 250,000 distinct CDR3 sequences, around 13% of them detected once, and over 2% sits in the top ten. Sequenced material: PBMCs from the stem cell graft donor, taken from the stem cell graft. Receptor source: a human donor who donated a stem cell graft to a child with acute lymphoblastic leukemia. The CDR3 runs from the conserved cysteine through the conserved F or W. A D gene is named only where the DNA matches it firmly. Part of the rows lack a size; the others show once, few, many or a class for expanded clones.

CDR3nt	CDR3aa	abundance	d_gene	v_gene	j_gene
TGTGCCAGCAGCTTAGGCTTCCCGGGACAGGGGAAAAACACTGAAGCTTTCTTT	CASSLGFPGQGKNTEAFF	many	TRBD1	TRBV11-1	TRBJ1-1
TGTGCCAGCAGTTTTGGGGCCTATGAAGCTTTCTTT	CASSFGAYEAFF	.	.	TRBV12-3/TRBV12-4	TRBJ1-1
TGCGCCAGCAGCCCTGGCCCCGGGCGGGGGACCTCCTACGAGCAGTACTTC	CASSPGPGRGTSYEQYF	.	TRBD2	TRBV4-3	TRBJ2-7
TGCGCCAGCAGCTTGGAGCCAGCCACTAATGAAAAACTGTTTTTT	CASSLEPATNEKLFF	many	.	TRBV5-1	TRBJ1-4
TGTGCCAGCAGCCTTCCGACTCCGGATACGCAGTATTTT	CASSLPTPDTQYF	many	.	TRBV5-6	TRBJ2-3
TGTGCCAGCAGCGGCACTCGGACAGGGTTCGGCGGGGAGCTGTTTTTT	CASSGTRTGFGGELFF	many	TRBD1	TRBV7-2	TRBJ2-2
TGTGCCAGCAGTGCTTTCTCGGACGCCGGAGGGTACCCTGAGCAGTTCTTC	CASSAFSDAGGYPEQFF	many	.	TRBV12-3/TRBV12-4	TRBJ2-1
TGTGCCAGCGAGGGCTACGCTGAAGCTTTCTTT	CASEGYAEAFF	.	.	TRBV12-3/TRBV12-4	TRBJ1-1
TGCAGCGTTGTCCCGGACAGGGATAACTACGAGCAGTACTTC	CSVVPDRDNYEQYF	many	TRBD1	TRBV29-1	TRBJ2-7
TGCGCCAGCAGTCCGGGCCTAATGAGCACCGGGGAGCTGTTTTTT	CASSPGLMSTGELFF	.	.	TRBV5-1	TRBJ2-2
TGTGCCAGCAGTGGGGTCAGCACAGATACGCAGTATTTT	CASSGVSTDTQYF	many	.	TRBV28	TRBJ2-3
TGCAGCGTTGAAGGTGGGACAGCGTATGGCTACACCTTC	CSVEGGTAYGYTF	many	TRBD1	TRBV29-1	TRBJ1-2
TGCAGTGCCCGGACTAACGACTCCTACGAGCAGTACTTC	CSARTNDSYEQYF	many	.	TRBV20-1	TRBJ2-7
TGTGCCATCAGTGGAAACAGGGGGAGTACCGGGGAGCTGTTTTTT	CAISGNRGSTGELFF	many	TRBD1	TRBV10-3	TRBJ2-2
TGTGCCAGCAGCCTGGGACAGTATAGCAATCAGCCCCAGCATTTT	CASSLGQYSNQPQHF	many	TRBD1	TRBV5-4	TRBJ1-5
TGTGCCAGCAGGCGCCCATCGACCCACGAGCAGTACTTC	CASRRPSTHEQYF	many	.	TRBV12-3/TRBV12-4	TRBJ2-7
TGCAGTGCTAGAGGAGAAGCTGAGACCCAGTACTTC	CSARGEAETQYF	.	.	TRBV20-1	TRBJ2-5
TGTGCCAGCAGCGCCCCGGGACACGGCGACAATGAGCAGTTCTTC	CASSAPGHGDNEQFF	.	.	TRBV7-2	TRBJ2-1
TGTGCCAGCAGCTTACTCCGGGGCCGAACCTACGAGCAGTACTTC	CASSLLRGRTYEQYF	many	.	TRBV7-2	TRBJ2-7
TGCGCCAGCAGCCAAGGGCTAGCGGGATTCTACAATGAGCAGTTCTTC	CASSQGLAGFYNEQFF	many	TRBD2	TRBV4-3	TRBJ2-1
TGCGCCAGCAGCTTGGGTGGCACCAGGGGCAATCAGCCCCAGCATTTT	CASSLGGTRGNQPQHF	many	.	TRBV5-1	TRBJ1-5
TGCGCCAGCAGCTTGTACAGCTTCGAAAAACTGTTTTTT	CASSLYSFEKLFF	many	.	TRBV5-1	TRBJ1-4
TGCGCCAGCAGCTCCGGACAGACTCGGGGCACTGAAGCTTTCTTT	CASSSGQTRGTEAFF	.	.	TRBV5-1	TRBJ1-1
TGCAGTGCTAGAGTCGAACCGGGACAGGGGACCTACGAGCAGTACTTC	CSARVEPGQGTYEQYF	many	TRBD1	TRBV20-1	TRBJ2-7
TGTGCCAGCAGGGAGACTAGCGGGAGGGCCGGTGAGCAGTTCTTC	CASRETSGRAGEQFF	many	TRBD2	TRBV12-3/TRBV12-4	TRBJ2-1
TGTGCCAGCAGCTCACGGGACAGATTAGATCAGCCCCAGCATTTT	CASSSRDRLDQPQHF	few	TRBD1	TRBV9	TRBJ1-5
TGTGCCAGCAGGGTTGCACGGACCGGGGAGCTGTTTTTT	CASRVARTGELFF	many	.	TRBV7-2	TRBJ2-2
TGCAGTGCTAGAGAATACGTCGGGGGAGCGGGGGCCCAGCATTTT	CSAREYVGGAGAQHF	few	.	TRBV20-1	TRBJ1-5
TGTGCCATCAGTGAGCGTGGGACGGCTACCTACAATGAGCAGTTCTTC	CAISERGTATYNEQFF	many	.	TRBV10-3	TRBJ2-1